The 7 T cell receptor beta chains reported below all come from one sample, sequenced in a study of cytomegalovirus exposure and HLA in healthy donors. TCRdb keeps only in-frame clones here, not all; method: immunoSEQ multiplex PCR. The sample holds some 230,000 clones, 75% to 95% seen once. The specimen sequenced was PBMCs. The receptors come from a woman between 18 and 29 years old in good health and CMV-seronegative.

The chain combines TRBV27 with TRBJ1-1; no firm D call. This CDR3 comprises 13 residues. Germline CDR1 and CDR2: MNHEY and SMNVEV (reference sequence). V lost 3 bases and J lost 5, with 10 bases in between. The CDR3 DNA reads as TGTGCCAGCAGTTTGCCCGGGGAAACTGAAGCTTTCTTT. Translation gives CASSLPGETEAFF.

The V gene is TRBV9, the J gene TRBJ1-1; D is uncertain. The CDR3 runs 13 residues. The germline V and J ends were trimmed by 1 base and 5 bases, with 9 bases remaining between them. Germline CDR1 and CDR2: SGDLS and YYNGEE. Written as DNA, the CDR3 is TGTGCCAGCAGCGTAAGAATCGGGACTGAAGCTTTCTTT. Translated: CASSVRIGTEAFF. Full variable domain (missing parts from reference TRBV9 and TRBJ1-1): DSGVTQTPKHLITATGQRVTLRCSPRSGDLSVYWYQQSLDQGLQFLIQYYNGEERAKGNILERFSAQQFPDLHSELNLSSLELGDSALYFCASSVRIGTEAFFGQGTRLTVV.

This chain links TRBV19 with TRBJ1-1, with D hard to call. V was trimmed by 5 bases and J by 5 bases, leaving 9 bases between them. CDR1 is LNHDA and CDR2 is SQIVND in the germline V gene (reference sequence). The CDR3 is 12 amino acids. CDR3 nucleotides: TGTGCCAGTAGTTCGTCGAGGACTGAAGCTTTCTTT. Its translation: CASSSSRTEAFF. Full variable domain (missing parts from reference TRBV19 and TRBJ1-1): DGGITQSPKYLFRKEGQNVTLSCEQNLNHDAMYWYRQDPGQGLRLIYYSQIVNDFQKGDIAEGYSVSREKKESFPLTVTSAQKNPTAFYLCASSSSRTEAFFGQGTRLTVV.

In the case of this clone: The sample holds other DNA sequences that translate to the same CDR3. The chain uses TRBV2 and TRBJ2-3, with 7 nucleotides matching TRBD2. Looked up from germline, CDR1 is SNHLY and CDR2 is FYNNEI. CDR3 size: 14 residues. The V segment lost 5 bases and the J segment 3 bases; nucleotides outside the gene matches: 5. CDR3 coding DNA: TGTGCCAGCAGTCGAGCGGGAAGGACAGATACGCAGTATTTT. It translates to CASSRAGRTDTQYF.

This clone was seen more than once but under ten times. The chain recombines TRBV5-1 with TRBJ1-4; D possibly corresponds to TRBD1 (6 bases). This CDR3 has 15 residues. Between the trimmed V and J ends, which lost 0 bases and 6 bases, there was a span of 12 bases. Germline loops: CDR1 SGHRS, CDR2 YFSETQ. CDR3 sequence (DNA): TGCGCCAGCAGCTTGGCGGGACACCTAGATGAAAAACTGTTTTTT. Translation: CASSLAGHLDEKLFF. Combining the CDR3 with reference TRBV5-1 and TRBJ1-4 gives the whole variable domain KAGVTQTPRYLIKTRGQQVTLSCSPISGHRSVSWYQQTPGQGLQFLFEYFSETQRNKGNFPGRFSGRQFSNSRSEMNVSTLELGDSALYLCASSLAGHLDEKLFFGSGTQLSVL.

This sequence joins TRBV18 and TRBJ2-7; TRBD2 is a possible D gene (6 bases). This CDR3 has 14 amino acids. Germline CDR1 KGHSH, CDR2 LQKENI. V was clipped by 3 bases and J by 3 bases, with 12 bases between them. Written as DNA, the CDR3 is TGTGCCAGCTCACCCCAAGGAGGGATCTACGAGCAGTACTTC. Translating it yields CASSPQGGIYEQYF.

CDR3 sequence reads: CASSSSVSPETQYF. The CDR3 DNA is TGTGCCAGCTCATCTAGCGTGAGCCCGGAGACCCAGTACTTC. This chain uses TRBV18 with TRBJ2-5, with D perhaps matching TRBD2 (6 bases). The CDR3 consists of 14 residues. V was pared by 5 bases and J by 5 bases, with 15 bases between. In germline, CDR1 is KGHSH, CDR2 LQKENI.